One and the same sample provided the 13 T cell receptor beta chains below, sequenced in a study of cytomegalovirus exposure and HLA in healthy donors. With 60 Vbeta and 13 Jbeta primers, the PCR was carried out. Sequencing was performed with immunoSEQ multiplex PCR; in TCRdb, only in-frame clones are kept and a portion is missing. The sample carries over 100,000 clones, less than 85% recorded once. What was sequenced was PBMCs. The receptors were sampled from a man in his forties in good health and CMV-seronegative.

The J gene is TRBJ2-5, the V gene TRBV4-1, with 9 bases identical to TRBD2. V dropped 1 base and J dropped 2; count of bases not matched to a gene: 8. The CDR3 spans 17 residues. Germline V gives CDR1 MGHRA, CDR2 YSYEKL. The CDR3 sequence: CASSQGPTSGFQETQYF. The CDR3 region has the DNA TGCGCCAGCAGCCAAGGTCCGACTAGCGGATTTCAAGAGACCCAGTACTTC.

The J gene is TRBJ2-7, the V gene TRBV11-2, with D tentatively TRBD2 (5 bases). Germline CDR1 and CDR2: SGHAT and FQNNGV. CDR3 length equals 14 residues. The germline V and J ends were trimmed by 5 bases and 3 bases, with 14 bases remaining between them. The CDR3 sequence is CASSPTFEGYEQYF. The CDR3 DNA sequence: TGTGCCAGCAGCCCGACCTTTGAGGGCTACGAGCAGTACTTC. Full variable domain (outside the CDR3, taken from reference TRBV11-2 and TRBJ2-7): EAGVAQSPRYKIIEKRQSVAFWCNPISGHATLYWYQQILGQGPKLLIQFQNNGVVDDSQLPKDRFSAERLKGVDSTLKIQPAKLEDSAVYLCASSPTFEGYEQYFGPGTRLTVT.

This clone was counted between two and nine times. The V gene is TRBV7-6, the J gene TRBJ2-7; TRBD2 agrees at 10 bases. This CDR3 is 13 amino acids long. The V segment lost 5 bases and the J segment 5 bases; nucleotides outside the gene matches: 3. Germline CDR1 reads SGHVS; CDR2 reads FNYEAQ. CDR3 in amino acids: CASSLGLANEQYF. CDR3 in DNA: TGTGCCAGCAGCCTGGGACTAGCGAACGAGCAGTACTTC.

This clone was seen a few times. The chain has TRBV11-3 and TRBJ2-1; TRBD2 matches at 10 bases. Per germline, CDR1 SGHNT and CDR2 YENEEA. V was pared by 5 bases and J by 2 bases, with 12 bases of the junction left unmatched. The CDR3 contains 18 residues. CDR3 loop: CASSPYLGLAVPYNEQFF. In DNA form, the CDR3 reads TGTGCCAGCAGCCCCTACTTAGGACTAGCGGTTCCCTACAATGAGCAGTTCTTC.

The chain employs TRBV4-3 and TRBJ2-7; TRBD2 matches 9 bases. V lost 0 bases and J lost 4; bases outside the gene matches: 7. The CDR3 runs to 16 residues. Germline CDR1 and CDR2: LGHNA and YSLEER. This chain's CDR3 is CASSQDRREGRYEQYF. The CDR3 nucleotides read TGCGCCAGCAGCCAAGATAGGCGGGAGGGCCGGTACGAGCAGTACTTC.

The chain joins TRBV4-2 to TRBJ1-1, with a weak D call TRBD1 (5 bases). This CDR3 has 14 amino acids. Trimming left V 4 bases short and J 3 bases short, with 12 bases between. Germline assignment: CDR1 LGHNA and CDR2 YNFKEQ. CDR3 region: CASSPGGGDTEAFF. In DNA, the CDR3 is TGTGCCAGCAGCCCCGGTGGGGGGGACACTGAAGCTTTCTTT.

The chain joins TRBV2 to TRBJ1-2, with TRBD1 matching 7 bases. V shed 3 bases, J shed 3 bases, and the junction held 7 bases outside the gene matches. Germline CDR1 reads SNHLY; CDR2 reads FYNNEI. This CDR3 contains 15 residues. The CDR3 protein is CASSDGRGPYYGYTF. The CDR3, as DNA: TGTGCCAGCAGTGATGGTAGGGGGCCGTACTATGGCTACACCTTC.

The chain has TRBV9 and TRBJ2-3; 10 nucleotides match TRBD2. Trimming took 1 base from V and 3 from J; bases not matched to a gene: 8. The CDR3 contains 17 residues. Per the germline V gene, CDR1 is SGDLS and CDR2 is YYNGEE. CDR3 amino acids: CASSVSLAGDPTDTQYF. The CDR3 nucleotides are TGTGCCAGCAGCGTAAGTCTAGCGGGGGACCCGACAGATACGCAGTATTTT.

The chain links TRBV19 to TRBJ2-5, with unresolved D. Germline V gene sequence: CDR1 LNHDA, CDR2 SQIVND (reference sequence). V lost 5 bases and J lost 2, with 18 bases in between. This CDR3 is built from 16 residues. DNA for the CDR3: TGTGCCAGTAGTCCAGACCTTCCGAGGCCACAAGAGACCCAGTACTTC. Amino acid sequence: CASSPDLPRPQETQYF.

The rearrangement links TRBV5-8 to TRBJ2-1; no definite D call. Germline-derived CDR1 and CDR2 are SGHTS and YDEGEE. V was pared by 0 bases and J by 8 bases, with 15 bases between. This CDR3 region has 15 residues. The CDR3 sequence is CASSLAEAPLDEQFF. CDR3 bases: TGTGCCAGCAGCTTGGCCGAGGCCCCCTTGGATGAGCAGTTCTTC.

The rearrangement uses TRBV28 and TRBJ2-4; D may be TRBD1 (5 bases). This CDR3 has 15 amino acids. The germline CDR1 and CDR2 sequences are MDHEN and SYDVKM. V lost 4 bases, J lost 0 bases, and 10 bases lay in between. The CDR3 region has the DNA TGTGCCAGCAGTTCCTTGACAGTAGCCAAAAACATTCAGTACTTC. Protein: CASSSLTVAKNIQYF.

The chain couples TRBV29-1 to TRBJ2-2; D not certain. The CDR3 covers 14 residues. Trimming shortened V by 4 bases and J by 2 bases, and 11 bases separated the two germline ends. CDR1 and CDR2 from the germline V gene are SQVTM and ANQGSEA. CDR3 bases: TGCAGCGTTGGGTCACCACTTAACACCGGGGAGCTGTTTTTT. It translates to CSVGSPLNTGELFF.

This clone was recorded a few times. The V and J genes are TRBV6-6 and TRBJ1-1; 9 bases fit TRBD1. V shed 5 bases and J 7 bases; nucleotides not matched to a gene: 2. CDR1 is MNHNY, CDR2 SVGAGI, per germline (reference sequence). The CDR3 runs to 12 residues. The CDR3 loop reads CASSQTGGEAFF. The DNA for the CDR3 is TGTGCCAGCAGTCAGACAGGGGGTGAAGCTTTCTTT.